Below are 8 T cell receptor beta chains sequenced from a single sample in a study of T cell responses to AZD1222 COVID-19 vaccine. Assay used: immunoSEQ multiplex PCR; TCRdb lists only in-frame clones, some missing. The sample consists of approximately 150,000 clones, more than 90% of them appearing once. This specimen was peripheral blood, taken on day 0 of AZD1222 vaccination. Source of these receptors: an adult in good health.

The CDR3 region has the DNA TGTGCCAGCAGTACAAGCGGGAGGGCCCCCTACGAGCAGTACTTC. As protein: CASSTSGRAPYEQYF. The chain links TRBV28 to TRBJ2-7, with TRBD2 identical over 10 bases. Germline trimming cut 5 bases from V and 2 bases from J; bases unmatched to any gene: 6. Germline V CDR1 and CDR2: MDHEN, SYDVKM. The CDR3 contains 15 residues.

The CDR3 reads CASSVSSNTEAFF. CDR3 DNA sequence: TGTGCCAGCAGCGTATCAAGTAACACTGAAGCTTTCTTT. The chain carries TRBV11-2 and TRBJ1-1; D gene unclear. The CDR3 length is 13 residues. Trimming removed 5 bases from V and 2 bases from J, with 9 bases in between. Germline values: CDR1 SGHAT, CDR2 FQNNGV.

The rearrangement uses TRBV6-5 and TRBJ2-1, with D perhaps matching TRBD2 (5 bases). Germline values: CDR1 MNHEY, CDR2 SVGAGI. The CDR3 consists of 15 residues. V was shortened by 0 bases and J by 2 bases, with 8 bases between the two germline ends. DNA for the CDR3: TGTGCCAGCAGTTACTCGCGGGTACCCTACAATGAGCAGTTCTTC. Translated: CASSYSRVPYNEQFF.

The J gene is TRBJ2-1, the V gene TRBV4-2; possibly TRBD1 for D (5 bases). The V gene's germline CDR1 is LGHNA and CDR2 YNFKEQ. CDR3 length: 12 residues. V was pared by 4 bases and J by 8 bases, with 9 bases between. This CDR3 is CASSPVGDEQFF. The CDR3 nucleotides read TGTGCCAGCAGCCCCGTAGGGGATGAGCAGTTCTTC.

The chain is built from TRBV3-1 (or the pseudogene TRBV3-2) and TRBJ2-3, with 10 bases fitting TRBD2. J lost 4 bases, V lost 4 bases, and 5 bases had no gene match. Germline V CDR1 and CDR2: LGHDT, YNNKEL (reference sequence). This CDR3 region has 15 residues. In DNA, the CDR3 is TGTGCCAGCAGCCTCAGCGGGAGGGCCCCAGATACGCAGTATTTT. As protein: CASSLSGRAPDTQYF.

The V gene is TRBV2, the J gene TRBJ1-6; D is ambiguous. V was cut by 4 bases and J by 4 bases, with 8 bases left in between. Germline V gene data show CDR1 as SNHLY and CDR2 as FYNNEI. The CDR3 covers 14 residues. The CDR3, as DNA: TGTGCCAGCAGTGGGCAGGCTTATAATTCACCCCTCCACTTT. Translating it yields CASSGQAYNSPLHF.

The V gene is TRBV6-5, the J gene TRBJ1-5; D perhaps matches TRBD1 (6 bases). This CDR3 spans 15 amino acids. V lost 6 bases and J 5 bases, leaving 17 bases between the germline ends. Germline V gene data show CDR1 as MNHEY and CDR2 as SVGAGI. The CDR3 is CASRARQAEHQPQHF. As DNA, the CDR3 is TGTGCCAGCAGAGCTCGACAGGCGGAACATCAGCCCCAGCATTTT.

CDR3 in amino acids: CASSLYGTGSANYGYTF. CDR3 nucleotides: TGTGCCAGCAGCTTATACGGGACAGGGTCGGCTAACTATGGCTACACCTTC. The chain combines TRBV9 with TRBJ1-2, with TRBD1 identical over 9 bases. In germline, CDR1 is SGDLS, CDR2 YYNGEE. This CDR3 spans 17 amino acids. V lost 4 bases, J lost 0 bases, and 10 bases stayed unmatched.